This TCR beta chain was profiled in a study of shared clonotypes between healthy human individuals. With 2 bases removed from V and 0 bases from J, the gap between germline ends came to 2 bases. The V gene's germline CDR1 is MGHDK and CDR2 SYGVNS. The CDR3 consists of 13 residues. Assay: immunoSEQ multiplex PCR; the TCRdb copy retains only in-frame clones and omits some. The sample carries 2.5 million or so clones, roughly nine tenths recorded once. What was sequenced was naive CD4+ T cells sorted from blood. Stated subset: CD45RA+ positively selected. The chain recombines TRBV25-1 with TRBJ1-5; no firm D call. The sequence was collected from a man aged 18 to 30 in good health. CDR3 sequence (DNA): TGTGCCAGCAGTGAAATTAGCAATCAGCCCCAGCATTTT. Amino acids: CASSEISNQPQHF.